This entry features one TCR beta chain sequence. Its antigen is still unknown. Base qualities are not at hand, and no much larger clone is one base apart. This entry is derived from a study of OX40 agonist ivuxolimab in advanced cancers. Describing the broader study: Ivuxolimab was a fully human IgG2 agonistic monoclonal antibody targeting the costimulatory receptor OX40 (CD134). Intravenous ivuxolimab was administered to patients every 2 weeks at six dose levels: 0.01, 0.1, 0.3, 1.5, 3 and 10 mg/kg. The point of sequencing TCRbeta in the periphery was to test whether ivuxolimab changed TCR sequence diversity and drove clonal T-cell expansion. The paper reports the monotherapy dose-escalation portion (N of about 50 patients) of the phase I ivuxolimab trial. Partial responses were achieved by three dose-escalation patients, of whom one had hepatocellular carcinoma and two had cutaneous melanoma. Prior anti-PD-1, anti-PD-L1 or anti-CTLA-4 therapy was permitted, and checkpoint inhibitors had been received by approximately 39% of dose-escalation patients. Of the 50 to 55 patients in dose escalation, about 20 had hepatocellular carcinoma, roughly 15 had melanoma, 9 had renal cell carcinoma and 9 had head and neck cancer. In the dose-escalation cohort, roughly 80% of patients were male, and the mean age was approximately 55 years, with a range of 23 to 79.

Genomic DNA was isolated from the sorted cells so that the TCRbeta CDR3 region could be sequenced. TCRbeta CDR3 regions were sequenced using the immunoSEQ Assay. Drawn from immuneACCESS, this table holds only the in-frame rearrangements with V and J called that TCRdb kept. Clones are partly lost; checked studies trace under half to an unresolved V gene and leave the rest unexplained. The sample has about 76,000 clones on record, 89% of them singletons. 0.19% of the sample goes to the ten largest clones. The germline V gene specifies ENHRY as CDR1 and SYGVKD as CDR2. The CDR3, cysteine through phenylalanine, is 15 amino acids long. The entry retains the CDR3 DNA only, 45 bases that are in frame from base 1. The germline V end is reduced by 4 bases and the J end by 2 bases; junction bases left unmatched: 6. Patients with autoimmune disease history or receiving systemic immunosuppression were excluded from the trial. Peripheral blood for TCR sequencing was collected from all dose cohorts at baseline, on cycle 4 day 1, and on cycle 7 day 1. Samples were obtained from an open-label, multicenter, first-in-human phase I dose-escalation trial of ivuxolimab. Adults with locally advanced or metastatic head and neck squamous cell, hepatocellular, melanoma or renal cell carcinoma were enrolled in the trial. CD4+ and CD8+ T cells were sorted separately from peripheral blood before TCR sequencing.

What the work shows at the level of the full study, not this receptor alone: After ivuxolimab, more expanded clones were found on average in CD8+ T cells than in CD4+ T cells. At doses of 0.1 to 3.0 mg/kg, clonal expansion of both CD4+ and CD8+ blood T cells was observed from baseline to week 6. The antigen specificity of the peripheral T cells that underwent clonal expansion was not determined. Low levels of normalized T-cell clonal expansion were also seen in some patients who did not respond. In the 0.1-3.0 mg/kg groups, partial responders were among the patients with the lowest normalized peripheral clonal expansion, particularly in CD8+ T cells.

Recombination connected TRBV10-3 to TRBJ2-7; 9 junctional bases match TRBD2. This material consisted of CD4+ or CD8+ T cells sorted from blood, taken in a trial of the OX40 agonist ivuxolimab. The source is an adult with an advanced solid tumor such as melanoma, head and neck, liver or kidney cancer. The CDR3 protein is CAISAKREAPYEQYF. DNA sequence: TGTGCCATCAGTGCCAAGCGGGAGGCTCCCTACGAGCAGTACTTC.